The clone carrying this T cell receptor beta chain showed up just once. Antigen: not known. This sample is part of a study of T-cell memory formation after mild COVID-19. Findings and limits, study-wide: Later expanders leaned CD4+, whereas day 15 to 85 contracting clones were balanced CD4/CD8. Some clones that responded turned up in pre-infection memory, which suggests that cross-reactive memory joined in. Unconfirmed was the SARS-CoV-2 specificity of second-wave clones that peaked on day 37.

V shed 1 base and J shed 5 bases, with 11 bases lying between them. CDR1 is DFQATT, CDR2 SNEGSKA, per germline (reference sequence). This CDR3 is 13 amino acids long. One entry per CDR3 protein results from TCRdb running MiXCR on the 5' RACE reads. The data contain almost 550,000 distinct CDR3 sequences, 20% of them singletons. The V gene is TRBV20-1, the J gene TRBJ2-5; possibly TRBD1 or TRBD2 for D (6 bases each). Sequencing was performed on PBMCs or a T cell subset sorted from them (not recorded which). The TCR sequence derives from an adult woman who had mild COVID-19 (a few samples of this study predate the infection). Cell type and time point are not known. CDR3 residues: CSARAKGGETQYF. CDR3 nucleotide sequence: TGCAGTGCTAGAGCAAAAGGGGGGGAGACCCAGTACTTC.